These 32 T cell receptor beta chains were sequenced from one sample in a study of spatial heterogeneity in lung cancer. TCRdb fed the 5' RACE reads into MiXCR, producing one record per CDR3 protein. The profile shows around 87,000 distinct CDR3 sequences, 9.5% to 15% of them singletons. Time point indicated: sample taken at primary tumor resection. Unsorted whole RNA of tumor, nontumor lung or frozen PBMC was sequenced. The sequenced sample was PBMCs, obtained at surgery. These receptors were obtained from a male donor with early-stage non-small cell lung cancer.

As regards this clonotype: Given the absence of the conserved phenylalanine or tryptophan at the CDR3 end, a read error is likely. This chain connects TRBV6-2 or TRBV6-3 to TRBJ1-2; no definite D call. This CDR3 is 13 amino acids long. In germline, CDR1 is MNHEY, CDR2 SVGEGT. Trimming took off 2 bases at V and 4 bases at J, with 8 bases between the two ends. CDR3 in amino acids: CASSYEKTYGYTV. DNA for the CDR3: TGTGCCAGCAGTTACGAGAAAACCTATGGCTACACCGTC.

V gene TRBV7-3 combines with J gene TRBJ2-4; possibly TRBD2 for D (5 bases). The germline CDR1 and CDR2 sequences are SGHTA and FQGTGA. Trimming cost V 3 bases and J 1 base, with 10 bases left between them. The CDR3 has 15 residues. The CDR3 DNA sequence: TGTGCCAGCAGCTTGGCGGGCGGGGCCAAAAACATTCAGTACTTC. The encoded protein is CASSLAGGAKNIQYF.

This clonotype was detected many times. CDR3 in amino acids: CASRRQGANTGELFF. In DNA, the CDR3 is TGTGCCAGCAGAAGACAGGGTGCGAACACCGGGGAGCTGTTTTTT. V is TRBV6-2 or TRBV6-3 and J is TRBJ2-2, with 7 positions matching TRBD1. There are 15 residues in the CDR3. Germline V gene lookup returns CDR1 MNHEY and CDR2 SVGEGT. The V gene end was trimmed by 6 bases and the J gene end by 0 bases; junction bases not matched to a gene: 4.

This clonotype was recorded a few times. In DNA, the CDR3 is TGTGCCAGCAGCTTAGGGCGCGAGGGGGAGCTGTTTTTT. As protein: CASSLGREGELFF. This sequence joins TRBV7-8 and TRBJ2-2; D not certain. From germline, CDR1 is SGHVS and CDR2 FQNEAQ. The V end was cut by 1 base, the J end by 8 bases, with 8 bases between. This CDR3 has 13 amino acids.

This clonotype was observed a handful of times. CDR3 sequence: CASSQGPRSYEQYF. The CDR3, as DNA: TGTGCCAGCAGCCAAGGACCCCGCTCCTACGAGCAGTACTTC. The J gene is TRBJ2-7, the V gene TRBV3-1, with D hard to call. Looked up from germline, CDR1 is LGHDT and CDR2 is YNNKEL (reference sequence). The V gene lost 1 base and the J gene lost 0 bases, with 7 bases spanning the gap. This CDR3 is 14 amino acids long.

Regarding this clonotype: The junction shows a germline mismatch at one end, possibly a read error. The rearrangement links TRBV5-4 to TRBJ2-5, with D possibly matching TRBD2 (5 bases). The CDR3 length is 14 residues. Per germline, CDR1 SGHNT and CDR2 YYREEE (reference sequence). CDR3 in DNA: TGTGTCAGCAGCTTGGCGGGCCAGAAAGAGACCCAGTACTTC. This codes for CVSSLAGQKETQYF.

The chain has TRBV29-1 and TRBJ2-1; D gene uncertain. CDR1 and CDR2 from the germline V gene are SQVTM and ANQGSEA. The CDR3 spans 13 residues. V was cut by 6 bases and J by 7 bases, with 16 bases left in between. Here the CDR3 reads CSVFGILANEQFF. Here the CDR3 DNA reads TGCAGCGTATTCGGTATTTTGGCGAATGAGCAGTTCTTC.

This clonotype was counted many times. CDR3 DNA sequence: TGCAGCGTTGAAGTTTCCCCGGGACAGGGGTACGAGCAGTACTTC. It encodes CSVEVSPGQGYEQYF. V and J are TRBV29-1 and TRBJ2-7; 10 bases are a match to TRBD1. Looked up from germline, CDR1 is SQVTM and CDR2 is ANQGSEA. Trimming took 1 base from V and 4 from J; bases not matched to a gene: 7. The CDR3 totals 15 residues.

The V call is TRBV6-1, the J call TRBJ1-2; D might be TRBD1 (5 bases). V was clipped by 6 bases and J by 5 bases, with 25 bases between them. Germline assignment: CDR1 MNHNS and CDR2 SASEGT. The CDR3 spans 17 residues. The CDR3 sequence: CASSGSTPTAGKYGYTF. CDR3 DNA sequence: TGTGCCAGCAGCGGGAGCACCCCCACTGCAGGGAAATATGGCTACACCTTC.

The chain has TRBV2 and TRBJ2-3, with TRBD2 identical over 7 bases. V lost 6 bases, J lost 0 bases, and 9 bases stayed unmatched. Germline loops: CDR1 SNHLY, CDR2 FYNNEI. The CDR3 has 16 amino acids. The CDR3 DNA sequence: TGTGCCAGCAGGTCGGGACTACGCATTAGCACAGATACGCAGTATTTT. Its translation is CASRSGLRISTDTQYF. Combining the CDR3 with reference TRBV2 and TRBJ2-3 gives the whole variable domain EPEVTQTPSHQVTQMGQEVILRCVPISNHLYFYWYRQILGQKVEFLVSFYNNEISEKSEIFDDQFSVERPDGSNFTLKIRSTKLEDSAMYFCASRSGLRISTDTQYFGPGTRLTVL.

This clonotype was counted only a few times. The V call is TRBV4-2, the J call TRBJ2-3; no firm D call. Per germline, CDR1 LGHNA and CDR2 YNFKEQ. The CDR3 is 15 amino acids. The germline V and J ends were trimmed by 3 bases and 5 bases, with 15 bases remaining between them. The CDR3 loop is CASSHGQSLGDTQYF. CDR3 in DNA: TGTGCCAGCAGCCATGGGCAGAGCCTTGGAGATACGCAGTATTTT.

This clonotype was counted a few times. Written as DNA, the CDR3 is TGCAGTGCTCCTAGAGAGAGCGGGGGGCCCTACGAGCAGTACTTC. Amino acid sequence: CSAPRESGGPYEQYF. V is TRBV20-1 and J is TRBJ2-7; 9 nucleotides agree with TRBD2. Germline CDR1 reads DFQATT; CDR2 reads SNEGSKA (reference sequence). The CDR3 spans 15 residues. The V gene end was trimmed by 5 bases and the J gene end by 2 bases; junction bases not matched to a gene: 10.

The rearrangement joins TRBV12-3 or TRBV12-4 to TRBJ2-1; TRBD1 agrees at 11 bases. Trimming cost V 4 bases and J 6 bases; bases outside gene matches: 8. The CDR3 covers 16 residues. CDR3: CASSYYVGTGGNEQFF. In DNA form, the CDR3 reads TGTGCCAGCAGTTACTATGTTGGGACAGGGGGCAATGAGCAGTTCTTC.

The chain links TRBV20-1 to TRBJ2-2; D call uncertain. The CDR3 covers 11 residues. Per germline, CDR1 DFQATT and CDR2 SNEGSKA (reference sequence). Trimming left V 6 bases short and J 3 bases short, with 5 bases between. The CDR3 here is CSASYTGELFF. CDR3 in DNA: TGCAGTGCCAGCTACACCGGGGAGCTGTTTTTT.

The chain links TRBV24-1 to TRBJ2-1; 7 bases align to TRBD2. V lost 3 bases to trimming and J lost 6 bases; unmatched junction nucleotides: 7. From germline, CDR1 is KGHDR and CDR2 SFDVKD. The CDR3 runs to 15 residues. The CDR3 loop reads CATSDATGTINEQFF. CDR3 DNA sequence: TGTGCCACCAGTGATGCGACCGGGACTATCAATGAGCAGTTCTTC.

This clonotype was detected only a few times. The rearrangement uses TRBV4-3 and TRBJ2-7, with 8 positions matching TRBD1. Unmatched junction bases numbered 0, after V lost 4 bases and J lost 1 base. The CDR3 consists of 13 residues. Germline-derived CDR1 and CDR2 are LGHNA and YSLEER. CDR3 protein: CASSRDRSYEQYF. The DNA of the CDR3 is TGCGCCAGCAGCCGGGACAGGTCCTACGAGCAGTACTTC.

This clonotype has a handful of counts. This chain uses TRBV6-2 or TRBV6-3 with TRBJ2-2; 8 nucleotides match TRBD1. The CDR3 has 16 amino acids. Germline trimming cut 6 bases from V and 0 bases from J; bases unmatched to any gene: 6. CDR1 and CDR2 from the germline V gene are MNHEY and SVGEGT. The CDR3 DNA sequence: TGTGCCAGCAGCTACGGGACAGGCTCGAACACCGGGGAGCTGTTTTTT. It codes for CASSYGTGSNTGELFF.

This clonotype was counted many times. The chain recombines TRBV20-1 with TRBJ2-3; the D is unclear. Germline loops: CDR1 DFQATT, CDR2 SNEGSKA (reference sequence). The length of the CDR3 is 12 residues. V was trimmed by 4 bases and J by 3 bases, leaving 8 bases between them. The CDR3 DNA reads TGCAGTGCTACCAAGGGAACAGATACGCAGTATTTT. It translates to CSATKGTDTQYF.

The rearrangement links TRBV3-1 to TRBJ1-4; D not certain. This CDR3 has 14 amino acids. V gave up 4 bases and J gave up 3 bases, with 9 bases separating them. In germline, CDR1 is LGHDT, CDR2 YNNKEL (reference sequence). Here the CDR3 reads CASSLSVANEKLFF. Here the CDR3 DNA reads TGTGCCAGCAGCCTCTCGGTGGCTAATGAAAAACTGTTTTTT.

This chain connects TRBV10-3 to TRBJ2-3; D is perhaps TRBD2 (7 bases). V was pared by 8 bases and J by 0 bases, with 15 bases between. CDR3 size: 15 residues. The germline V gene has CDR1 ENHRY and CDR2 SYGVKD. The chain's CDR3 is CAIGGASGSTDTQYF. For the CDR3, the DNA is TGTGCCATCGGGGGGGCTAGCGGTAGCACAGATACGCAGTATTTT.

V and J are TRBV6-2 or TRBV6-3 and TRBJ2-1; D unclear. Germline CDR1 is MNHEY and CDR2 is SVGEGT. The germline V and J ends were trimmed by 5 bases and 1 base, with 3 bases remaining between them. The CDR3 sequence is 12 residues long. The CDR3 here is CASSGSYNEQFF. For the CDR3, the DNA is TGTGCCAGCAGTGGGTCCTACAATGAGCAGTTCTTC.

This clonotype has only one observation. The V gene is TRBV7-2, the J gene TRBJ2-2; 8 bases are a match to TRBD1. CDR3 length: 16 residues. The J segment lost 6 bases and the V segment lost 1 base, leaving 7 bases of the junction unmatched. Germline CDR1 and CDR2: SGHTA and FQGNSA. The CDR3 reads CASSLVQGAPAGELFF. The CDR3 region has the DNA TGTGCCAGCAGCTTAGTTCAGGGGGCCCCCGCCGGGGAGCTGTTTTTT.

This clonotype has just a few counts. The rearrangement links TRBV12-3 or TRBV12-4 to TRBJ1-1, with D possibly being TRBD1 (6 bases). V shed 5 bases and J shed 0 bases, with 13 bases lying between them. There are 15 residues in the CDR3. CDR3 coding DNA: TGTGCCAGCAGTCCGCGACAGGCCATGAACACTGAAGCTTTCTTT. Amino acid sequence: CASSPRQAMNTEAFF.

Only a few counts were recorded for this clonotype. The gene calls are TRBV20-1 and TRBJ2-7; 7 bases are a match to TRBD2. The CDR3 length is 15 residues. Germline V gene lookup returns CDR1 DFQATT and CDR2 SNEGSKA (reference sequence). The ends lost 7 bases at V and 5 bases at J; junction bases unmatched: 17. The DNA of the CDR3 is TGCAGTGTTTTTCCCGTTGGGGGAGGGCTAAACGAGCAGTACTTC. Amino acid sequence: CSVFPVGGGLNEQYF.

The chain combines TRBV7-9 with TRBJ2-7, with TRBD1 identical over 9 bases. From germline, CDR1 is SEHNR and CDR2 FQNEAQ (reference sequence). This CDR3 has 14 residues. Losses at the gene ends were 6 bases for V and 2 bases for J; bases not matched to a gene: 5. CDR3 in DNA: TGTGCCAGCAGGCCACAGGGGGCTCCCTACGAGCAGTACTTC. Translated, it gives CASRPQGAPYEQYF.

This chain connects TRBV7-9 to TRBJ2-1; perhaps TRBD2 as D (6 bases). CDR3 size: 16 residues. V shed 4 bases and J shed 3 bases, with 16 bases lying between them. Germline V gene data show CDR1 as SEHNR and CDR2 as FQNEAQ (reference sequence). The CDR3 DNA reads TGTGCCAGCAGCTCCCTCCGGACTACCCTCTACAATGAGCAGTTCTTC. Its translation: CASSSLRTTLYNEQFF. Variable domain in full (rest from reference TRBV7-9 and TRBJ2-1): DTGVSQNPRHKITKRGQNVTFRCDPISEHNRLYWYRQTLGQGPEFLTYFQNEAQLEKSRLLSDRFSAERPKGSFSTLEIQRTEQGDSAMYLCASSSLRTTLYNEQFFGPGTRLTVL.

This clonotype was recorded a few times. The chain uses TRBV6-2 or TRBV6-3 and TRBJ2-5; tentative D call: TRBD1 (5 bases). The V gene's germline CDR1 is MNHEY and CDR2 SVGEGT. Deletions cut 2 bases from V and 1 base from J, with 8 bases between. The CDR3 has 14 amino acids. CDR3 sequence: CASSYPDSQETQYF. The DNA of the CDR3 is TGTGCCAGCAGTTACCCCGACAGCCAAGAGACCCAGTACTTC.

This sequence joins TRBV30 and TRBJ1-3; 8 bases align to TRBD1. With V trimmed by 6 bases and J by 2 bases, 3 bases remained unmatched. Germline V gene sequence: CDR1 GTSNPN, CDR2 SVGIG (reference sequence). The CDR3 is 13 amino acids. The CDR3 DNA is TGTGCCTGTGACAGGGGAACTGGAAACACCATATATTTT. Amino acid sequence: CACDRGTGNTIYF.

This clonotype was seen a few times. V usage is TRBV19 and J usage is TRBJ2-6; D uncertain. The germline V gene has CDR1 LNHDA and CDR2 SQIVND (reference sequence). V was shortened by 6 bases and J by 0 bases, with 12 bases between the two germline ends. This CDR3 contains 16 residues. CDR3 residues: CASRNLGGSGANVLTF. The CDR3 DNA reads TGTGCCAGTAGGAACCTGGGTGGCTCTGGGGCCAACGTCCTGACTTTC.

This clonotype was seen many times. The V call is TRBV7-9, the J call TRBJ2-5, with TRBD1 matching over 8 bases. The CDR3 is 15 residues long. The J segment lost 4 bases and the V segment lost 6 bases, leaving 10 bases of the junction unmatched. Germline loops: CDR1 SEHNR, CDR2 FQNEAQ (reference sequence). The CDR3 nucleotides are TGTGCCAGCAGTCAAGCGACAGGGGACAGAGAGACCCAGTACTTC. It is translated as CASSQATGDRETQYF.

The chain uses TRBV6-5 and TRBJ2-2; D is unresolved. With 4 bases removed from V and 13 bases from J, the gap between germline ends came to 10 bases. The CDR3 length is 11 residues. The germline V gene has CDR1 MNHEY and CDR2 SVGAGI. The CDR3 loop is CASSFARRLFF. The CDR3 nucleotides are TGTGCCAGCAGTTTCGCTCGGCGGCTGTTTTTT.

This clonotype was observed at least ten times. The chain has TRBV3-1 and TRBJ2-7, with D unresolved. V gave up 6 bases and J gave up 4 bases, with 7 bases separating them. This CDR3 spans 11 amino acids. Germline CDR1 and CDR2: LGHDT and YNNKEL (reference sequence). CDR3 sequence: CASSDNYEQYF. The CDR3 DNA reads TGTGCCAGCAGTGACAATTACGAGCAGTACTTC.